This TCR beta chain was found in a study of cytomegalovirus exposure and HLA in healthy donors. Whole-study results and caveats: Within a later analysis, the majority of CMV-associated TCR beta chains appeared HLA-restricted.

Germline trimming cut 0 bases from V and 5 bases from J; bases unmatched to any gene: 6. CDR1 and CDR2 (germline): SGHRS, YFSETQ. The CDR3 runs to 17 residues. Healthy bone marrow donors made up the donors. Unrecorded immune exposures were likely, despite nominal health at sampling. A multiplex PCR was run with 60 Vbeta primers and 13 Jbeta primers. Generated by immunoSEQ multiplex PCR, the TCRdb table keeps only in-frame clones and is missing some. The repertoire holds about 160,000 clones, with about 81% as singletons. On this clone itself: The antigen remains unidentified.

Sequencing input: PBMCs. The V gene is TRBV5-1, the J gene TRBJ2-5; 14 bases fit TRBD2. This sequence was found in a woman under 30 in good health and CMV-seronegative. DNA for the CDR3: TGCGCCAGCAGCTTGGGGACTAGCGGGAGGCAGGGGGAGACCCAGTACTTC. It specifies CASSLGTSGRQGETQYF.